The source of this T cell receptor beta chain is a study of blood T cell repertoires in COVID-19. With 1 base removed from V and 6 bases from J, the gap between germline ends came to 12 bases. Germline CDR1 is SEHNR and CDR2 is FQNEAQ (reference sequence). CDR3 length: 14 residues. The protocol was immunoSEQ multiplex PCR, while the TCRdb copy is restricted to in-frame clones and leaves out a portion. The sample includes fewer than 200,000 clones, approximately 88% of them seen just once. Sample: PBMCs or T cells enriched from blood (not recorded which). This chain joins TRBV7-9 and TRBJ1-1; tentative D call: TRBD1 (5 bases). This TCR was recovered from a woman between 18 and 30 years old who had recovered from COVID-19. The CDR3 DNA follows: TGTGCCAGCAGCTTAGGTGGGCCGGGGGCTGAAGCTTTCTTT. Translating gives CASSLGGPGAEAFF.